The 9 T cell receptor beta chains below were found in one sample sequenced in a study of preoperative IRX-2 immunotherapy in early breast cancer. This table comes from immunoSEQ multiplex PCR, and its TCRdb copy is limited to in-frame clones, with some not included. The sample contains roughly 42,000 clones, approximately 80% of which appear only once. Stated treatment: preoperative locoregional IRX-2 cytokine immunotherapy. Here the sequenced sample was tumor tissue, taken after IRX-2 immunotherapy. The receptors derive from a human donor with breast cancer.

This chain links TRBV29-1 with TRBJ2-3; no clear D gene. V gave up 7 bases and J gave up 5 bases, with 19 bases separating them. The CDR3 loop spans 14 amino acids. Germline V CDR1 and CDR2: SQVTM, ANQGSEA. The CDR3 reads CSARMGSGQDTQYF. The CDR3 DNA is TGCAGCGCCAGGATGGGGTCGGGTCAAGATACGCAGTATTTT.

Details on this clone: Other DNA sequences in this specimen translate into the identical CDR3. The V gene is TRBV19, the J gene TRBJ1-1, with D uncertain. The V gene's germline CDR1 is LNHDA and CDR2 SQIVND (reference sequence). This CDR3 is built from 13 residues. The V end lost 6 bases, the J end lost 0 bases, and 8 bases lay between the germline ends. CDR3 in DNA: TGTGCCAGTAGGCAGTCTTTGAACACTGAAGCTTTCTTT. Protein product: CASRQSLNTEAFF.

J is TRBJ2-5 and V is TRBV7-7; no clear D. The germline CDR1 and CDR2 sequences are SSHAT and FNYEAQ (reference sequence). This CDR3 spans 14 amino acids. Trimming took 1 base from V and 4 from J, leaving 10 bases between them. CDR3 protein: CASSLVKGRETQYF. CDR3 bases: TGTGCCAGCAGCTTAGTAAAGGGTCGAGAGACCCAGTACTTC.

This clone was picked up one time. V gene TRBV6-1 combines with J gene TRBJ1-4, with no clear D. The CDR3 sequence is 18 residues long. The germline CDR1 and CDR2 sequences are MNHNS and SASEGT. V was shortened by 0 bases and J by 0 bases, with 14 bases between the two germline ends. The CDR3 DNA reads as TGTGCCAGCAGTGAAGCGCTTCTTCGGAGCGCAACTAATGAAAAACTGTTTTTT. Residues: CASSEALLRSATNEKLFF.

The rearrangement uses TRBV6-8 and TRBJ2-7; TRBD1 matches at 7 bases. Germline V gives CDR1 MNHGY, CDR2 SAAAGT. The junction had 12 bases not matched to a gene; V was cut back by 6 bases and J by 1 base. The CDR3 contains 16 residues. Here the CDR3 reads CASRGMRQGGSYEQYF. DNA of the CDR3: TGTGCCAGCAGGGGTATGCGACAGGGTGGATCCTACGAGCAGTACTTC.

In the case of this clone: The junction does not match germline at one end; this may be a read error. V gene TRBV6-8 combines with J gene TRBJ2-3, with 7 bases identical to TRBD1. The CDR3 has 15 residues. CDR1 is MNHGY, CDR2 SAAAGT, per germline. As DNA, the CDR3 is TGTGCCATCAGTGGTTCAGGGGGAGTGGCAGATACGCAGTATTTT. As protein: CAISGSGGVADTQYF.

V is TRBV12-5 and J is TRBJ2-7; TRBD2 matches 9 bases. The CDR3 totals 16 residues. CDR1 LGHNT and CDR2 FRNRAP come from the germline V gene. V lost 5 bases, J lost 3 bases, and 11 bases stayed unmatched. This chain's CDR3 is CASGKNSGRRVYEQYF. CDR3 DNA sequence: TGTGCTAGTGGTAAAAATAGCGGGAGAAGGGTCTACGAGCAGTACTTC.

The gene calls are TRBV6-8 and TRBJ2-1, with D uncertain. Trimming removed 7 bases from V and 2 bases from J, with 9 bases in between. Germline V lookup: CDR1 MNHGY, CDR2 SAAAGT. The CDR3 spans 13 residues. This CDR3 is CASNNYAYNEQFF. Written as DNA, the CDR3 is TGTGCCAGCAATAACTACGCCTACAATGAGCAGTTCTTC.

This clone was counted between two and nine times. J is TRBJ1-5 and V is TRBV1; the table's D call, TRBD1, has no DNA check behind it. TRBV1 is recorded as a pseudogene. The CDR3 extends over 17 amino acids. Here the CDR3 reads CASSPSPGQGSNQPQHF. The CDR3 DNA reads TGCGCCAGCAGCCCAAGTCCGGGACAGGGAAGCAATCAGCCCCAGCATTTT.